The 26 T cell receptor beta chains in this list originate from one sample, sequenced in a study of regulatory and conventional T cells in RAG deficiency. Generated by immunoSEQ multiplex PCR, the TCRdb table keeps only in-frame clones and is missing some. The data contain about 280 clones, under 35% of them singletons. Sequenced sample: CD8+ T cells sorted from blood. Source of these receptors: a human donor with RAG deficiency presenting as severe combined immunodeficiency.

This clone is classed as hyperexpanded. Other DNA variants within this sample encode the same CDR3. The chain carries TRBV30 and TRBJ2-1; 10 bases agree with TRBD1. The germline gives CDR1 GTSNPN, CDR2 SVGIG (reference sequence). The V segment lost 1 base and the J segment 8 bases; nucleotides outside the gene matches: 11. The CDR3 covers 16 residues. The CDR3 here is CAWSGGDRGFMDEQFF. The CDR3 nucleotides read TGTGCCTGGAGTGGAGGGGACAGGGGCTTTATGGATGAGCAGTTCTTC.

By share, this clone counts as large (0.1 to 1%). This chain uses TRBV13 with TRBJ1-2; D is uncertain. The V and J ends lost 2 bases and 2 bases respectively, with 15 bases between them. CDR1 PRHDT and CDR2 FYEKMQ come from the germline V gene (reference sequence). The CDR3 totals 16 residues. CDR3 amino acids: CASSLPAAPENYGYTF. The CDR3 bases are TGTGCCAGCAGCTTACCGGCAGCACCCGAGAACTATGGCTACACCTTC.

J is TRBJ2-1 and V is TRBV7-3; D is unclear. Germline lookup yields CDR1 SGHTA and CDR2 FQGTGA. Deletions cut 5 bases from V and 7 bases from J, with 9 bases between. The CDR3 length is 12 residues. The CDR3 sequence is CASSVRVNEQFF. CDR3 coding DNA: TGTGCCAGCAGCGTACGGGTAAATGAGCAGTTCTTC.

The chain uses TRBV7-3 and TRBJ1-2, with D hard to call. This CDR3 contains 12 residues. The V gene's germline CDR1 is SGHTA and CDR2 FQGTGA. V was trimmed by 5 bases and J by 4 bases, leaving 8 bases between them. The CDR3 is CASSAPSYGYTF. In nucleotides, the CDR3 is TGTGCCAGCAGCGCACCGAGCTATGGCTACACCTTC.

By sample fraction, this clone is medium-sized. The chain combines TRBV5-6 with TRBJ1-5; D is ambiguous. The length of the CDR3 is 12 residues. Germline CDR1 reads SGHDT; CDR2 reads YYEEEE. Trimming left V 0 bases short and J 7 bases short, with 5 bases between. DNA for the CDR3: TGTGCCAGCAGCTTGGGGGCGCAGCCCCAGCATTTT. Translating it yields CASSLGAQPQHF. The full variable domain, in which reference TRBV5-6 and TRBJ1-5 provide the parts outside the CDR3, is DAGVTQSPTHLIKTRGQQVTLRCSPKSGHDTVSWYQQALGQGPQFIFQYYEEEERQRGNFPDRFSGHQFPNYSSELNVNALLLGDSALYLCASSLGAQPQHFGDGTRLSIL.

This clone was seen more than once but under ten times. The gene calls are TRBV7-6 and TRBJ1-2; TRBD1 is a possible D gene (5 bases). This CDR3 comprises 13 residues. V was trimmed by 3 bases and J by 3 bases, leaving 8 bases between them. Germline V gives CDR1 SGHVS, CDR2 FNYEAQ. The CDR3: CASSFQGYYGYTF. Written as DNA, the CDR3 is TGTGCCAGCAGCTTCCAGGGATACTATGGCTACACCTTC.

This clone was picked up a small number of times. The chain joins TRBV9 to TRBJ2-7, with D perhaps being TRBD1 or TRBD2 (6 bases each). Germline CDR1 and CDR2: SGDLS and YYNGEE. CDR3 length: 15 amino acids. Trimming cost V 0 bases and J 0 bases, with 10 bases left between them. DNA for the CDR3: TGTGCCAGCAGCGTAGAGGGGGGTAGCTCCTACGAGCAGTACTTC. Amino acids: CASSVEGGSSYEQYF.

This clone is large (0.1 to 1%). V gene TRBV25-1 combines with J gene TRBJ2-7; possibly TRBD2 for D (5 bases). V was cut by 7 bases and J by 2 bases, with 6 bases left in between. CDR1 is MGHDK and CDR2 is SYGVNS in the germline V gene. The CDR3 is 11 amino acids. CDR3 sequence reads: CASKLAYEQYF. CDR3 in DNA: TGTGCCAGCAAACTAGCCTACGAGCAGTACTTC.

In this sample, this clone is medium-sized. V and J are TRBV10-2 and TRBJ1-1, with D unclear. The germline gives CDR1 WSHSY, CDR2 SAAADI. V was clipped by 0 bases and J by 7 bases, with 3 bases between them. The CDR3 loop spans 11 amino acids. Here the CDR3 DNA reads TGCGCCAGCAGTGAGTCAAGTGAAGCTTTCTTT. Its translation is CASSESSEAFF.

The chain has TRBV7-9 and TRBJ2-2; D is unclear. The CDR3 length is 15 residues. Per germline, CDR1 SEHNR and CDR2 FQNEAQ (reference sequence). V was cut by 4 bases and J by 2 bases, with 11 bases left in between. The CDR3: CASSSRPGNTGELFF. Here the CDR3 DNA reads TGTGCCAGCAGCTCGAGGCCTGGAAACACCGGGGAGCTGTTTTTT.

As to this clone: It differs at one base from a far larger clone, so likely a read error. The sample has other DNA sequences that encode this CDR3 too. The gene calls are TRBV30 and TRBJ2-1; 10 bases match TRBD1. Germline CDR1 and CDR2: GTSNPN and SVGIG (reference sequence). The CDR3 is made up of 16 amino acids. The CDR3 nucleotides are TGTGCGTGGAGTGGAGGGGACAGGGGCTTTATGGATGAGCAGTTCTTC. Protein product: CAWSGGDRGFMDEQFF.

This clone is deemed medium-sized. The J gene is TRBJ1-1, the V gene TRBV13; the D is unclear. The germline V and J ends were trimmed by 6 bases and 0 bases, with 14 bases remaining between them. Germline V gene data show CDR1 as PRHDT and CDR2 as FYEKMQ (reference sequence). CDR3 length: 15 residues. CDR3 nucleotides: TGTGCCAGCAGTGGGAGGGCCGGAATGAACACTGAAGCTTTCTTT. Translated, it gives CASSGRAGMNTEAFF.

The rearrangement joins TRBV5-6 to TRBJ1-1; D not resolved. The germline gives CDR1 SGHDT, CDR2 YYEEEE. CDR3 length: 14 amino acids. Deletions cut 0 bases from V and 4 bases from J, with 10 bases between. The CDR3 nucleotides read TGTGCCAGCAGCTTGGTGGGTTCCCTCACTGAAGCTTTCTTT. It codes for CASSLVGSLTEAFF.

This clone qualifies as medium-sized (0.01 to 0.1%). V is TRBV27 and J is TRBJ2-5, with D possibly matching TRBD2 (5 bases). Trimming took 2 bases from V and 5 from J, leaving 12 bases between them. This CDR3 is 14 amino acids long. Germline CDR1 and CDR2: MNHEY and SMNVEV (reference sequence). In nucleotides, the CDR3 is TGTGCCAGCAGTTTACAAGGTTGGAGGGAGACCCAGTACTTC. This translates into CASSLQGWRETQYF.

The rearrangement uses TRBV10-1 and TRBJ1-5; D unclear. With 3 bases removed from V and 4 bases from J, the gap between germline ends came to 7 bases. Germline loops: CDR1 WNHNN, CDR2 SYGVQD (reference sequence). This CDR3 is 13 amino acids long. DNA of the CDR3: TGCGCCAGCAGTGACACACTTAATCAGCCCCAGCATTTT. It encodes CASSDTLNQPQHF.

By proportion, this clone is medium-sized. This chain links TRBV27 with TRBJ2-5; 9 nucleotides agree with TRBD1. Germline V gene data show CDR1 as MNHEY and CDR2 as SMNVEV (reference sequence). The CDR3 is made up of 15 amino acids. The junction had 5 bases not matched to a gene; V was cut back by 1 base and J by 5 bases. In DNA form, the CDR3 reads TGTGCCAGCAGTTTATTCGGGACAGGGCGGGAGACCCAGTACTTC. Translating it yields CASSLFGTGRETQYF.

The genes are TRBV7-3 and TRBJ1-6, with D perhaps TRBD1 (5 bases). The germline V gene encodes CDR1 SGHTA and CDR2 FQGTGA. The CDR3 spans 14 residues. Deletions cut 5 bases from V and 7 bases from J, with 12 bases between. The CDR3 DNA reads TGTGCCAGCAGCACCAGGGTGGGCAATTCACCCCTCCACTTT. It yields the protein CASSTRVGNSPLHF.

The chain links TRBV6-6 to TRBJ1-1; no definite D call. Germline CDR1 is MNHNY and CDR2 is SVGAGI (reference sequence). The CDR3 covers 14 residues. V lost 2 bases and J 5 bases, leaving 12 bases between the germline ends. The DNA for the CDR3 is TGTGCCAGCAGTTACGGCAGAGATGAGACTGAAGCTTTCTTT. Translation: CASSYGRDETEAFF.

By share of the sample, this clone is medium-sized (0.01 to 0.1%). The CDR3 spells CASSVGWGPRGYTF. For the CDR3, the DNA is TGTGCCAGCAGCGTAGGATGGGGACCGAGGGGCTACACCTTC. The chain couples TRBV9 to TRBJ1-2, with D possibly matching TRBD1 (5 bases). Looked up from germline, CDR1 is SGDLS and CDR2 is YYNGEE. Trimming took off 0 bases at V and 8 bases at J, with 14 bases between the two ends. The CDR3 totals 14 residues.

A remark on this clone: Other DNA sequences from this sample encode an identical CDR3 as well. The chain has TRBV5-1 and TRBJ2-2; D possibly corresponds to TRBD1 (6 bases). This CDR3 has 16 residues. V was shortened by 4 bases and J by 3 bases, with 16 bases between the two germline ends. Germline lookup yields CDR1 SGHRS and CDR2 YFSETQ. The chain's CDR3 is CASSGYRETYTGELFF. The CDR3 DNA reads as TGCGCCAGCAGCGGATACAGGGAAACGTACACCGGGGAGCTGTTTTTT.

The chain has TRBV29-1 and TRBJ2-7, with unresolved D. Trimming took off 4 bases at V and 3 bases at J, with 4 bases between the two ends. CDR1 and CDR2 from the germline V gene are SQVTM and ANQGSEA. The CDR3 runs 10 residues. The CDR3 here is CSVGNYEQYF. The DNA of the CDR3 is TGCAGCGTTGGGAACTACGAGCAGTACTTC.

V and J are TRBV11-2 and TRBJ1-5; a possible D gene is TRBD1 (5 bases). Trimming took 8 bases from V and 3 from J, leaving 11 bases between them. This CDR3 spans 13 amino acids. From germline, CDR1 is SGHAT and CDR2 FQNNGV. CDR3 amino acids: CASGRQLNQPQHF. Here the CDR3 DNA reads TGTGCCAGCGGCAGACAGCTCAATCAGCCCCAGCATTTT.

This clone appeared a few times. CDR3: CASSYGPTEAFF. In DNA, the CDR3 is TGTGCCAGCAGTTACGGTCCCACTGAAGCTTTCTTT. The chain recombines TRBV6-5 with TRBJ1-1; D call uncertain. The CDR3 totals 12 residues. Trimming cost V 2 bases and J 4 bases, with 5 bases left between them. The germline CDR1 and CDR2 sequences are MNHEY and SVGAGI.

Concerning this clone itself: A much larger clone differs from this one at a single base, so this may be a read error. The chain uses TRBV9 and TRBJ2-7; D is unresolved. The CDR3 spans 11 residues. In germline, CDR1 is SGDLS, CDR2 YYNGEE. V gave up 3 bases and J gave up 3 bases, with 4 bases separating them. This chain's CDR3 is CASSDNYEQYF. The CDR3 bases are TGTGCCAGCAGCGACAACTACGAGCAGTACTTC.

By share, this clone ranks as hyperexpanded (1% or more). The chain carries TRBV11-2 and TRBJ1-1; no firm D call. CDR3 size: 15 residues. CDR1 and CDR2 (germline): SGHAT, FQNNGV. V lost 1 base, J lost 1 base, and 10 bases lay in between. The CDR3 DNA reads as TGTGCCAGCAGCTTAGGGTGGGCGTCGAACACTGAAGCTTTCTTT. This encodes CASSLGWASNTEAFF.

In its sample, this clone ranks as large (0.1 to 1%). CDR3 nucleotide sequence: TGTGCCAGCAGCCCGGGCTGGACAGGGCCAGTTGGAACTAATGAAAAACTGTTTTTT. It encodes CASSPGWTGPVGTNEKLFF. The rearrangement joins TRBV5-4 to TRBJ1-4; the match to TRBD1 covers 8 bases. CDR3 length: 19 amino acids. Germline V gene lookup returns CDR1 SGHNT and CDR2 YYREEE (reference sequence). V lost 4 bases to trimming and J lost 1 base; unmatched junction nucleotides: 15.